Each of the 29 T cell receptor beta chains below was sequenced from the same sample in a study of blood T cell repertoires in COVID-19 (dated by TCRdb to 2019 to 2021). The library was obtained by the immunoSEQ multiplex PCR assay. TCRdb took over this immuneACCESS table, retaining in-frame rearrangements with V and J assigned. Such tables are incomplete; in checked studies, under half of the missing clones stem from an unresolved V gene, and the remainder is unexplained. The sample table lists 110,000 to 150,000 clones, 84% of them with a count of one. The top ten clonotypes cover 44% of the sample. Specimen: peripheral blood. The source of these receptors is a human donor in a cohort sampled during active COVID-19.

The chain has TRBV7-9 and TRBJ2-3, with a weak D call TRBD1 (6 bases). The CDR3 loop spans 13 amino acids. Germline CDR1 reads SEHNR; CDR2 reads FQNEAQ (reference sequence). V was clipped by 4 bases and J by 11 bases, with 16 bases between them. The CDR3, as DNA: TGTGCCAGCAGCTCCTCCTGGGGGCGAGGGCAGTATTTT. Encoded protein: CASSSSWGRGQYF. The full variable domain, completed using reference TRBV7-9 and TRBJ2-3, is DTGVSQNPRHKITKRGQNVTFRCDPISEHNRLYWYRQTLGQGPEFLTYFQNEAQLEKSRLLSDRFSAERPKGSFSTLEIQRTEQGDSAMYLCASSSSWGRGQYFGPGTRLTVL.

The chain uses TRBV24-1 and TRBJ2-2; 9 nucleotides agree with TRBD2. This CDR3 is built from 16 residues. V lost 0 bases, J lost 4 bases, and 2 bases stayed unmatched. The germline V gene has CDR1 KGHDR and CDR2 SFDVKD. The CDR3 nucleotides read TGTGCCACCAGTGATTTGGCGGGAGGGGCCACCGGGGAGCTGTTTTTT. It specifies CATSDLAGGATGELFF.

The CDR3 DNA is TGTGCCAGCAGCCCGGATGATCCCCGGGGACAAGTGTATTTGAAAGCTTTCTTT. Translated: CASSPDDPRGQVYLKAFF. This chain links TRBV4-2 with TRBJ1-1; D perhaps matches TRBD1 (6 bases). The V and J ends lost 4 bases and 9 bases respectively, with 30 bases between them. The CDR3 loop spans 18 amino acids. CDR1 LGHNA and CDR2 YNFKEQ come from the germline V gene.

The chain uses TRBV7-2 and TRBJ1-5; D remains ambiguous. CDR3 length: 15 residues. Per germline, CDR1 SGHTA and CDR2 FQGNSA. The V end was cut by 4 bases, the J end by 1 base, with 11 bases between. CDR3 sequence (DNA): TGTGCCAGCAGCTCGAAAGCGGGGAGCAATCAGCCCCAGCATTTT. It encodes CASSSKAGSNQPQHF.

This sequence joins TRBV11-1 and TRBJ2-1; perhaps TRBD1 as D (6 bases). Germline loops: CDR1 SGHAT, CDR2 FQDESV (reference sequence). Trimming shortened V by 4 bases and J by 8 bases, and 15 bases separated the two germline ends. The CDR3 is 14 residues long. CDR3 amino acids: CASSSSTGYHEQFF. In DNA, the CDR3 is TGTGCCAGCAGCTCGTCGACAGGTTACCATGAGCAGTTCTTC.

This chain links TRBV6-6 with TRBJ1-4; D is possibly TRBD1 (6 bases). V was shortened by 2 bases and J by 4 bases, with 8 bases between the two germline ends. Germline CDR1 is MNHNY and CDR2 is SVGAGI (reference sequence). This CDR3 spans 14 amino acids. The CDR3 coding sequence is TGTGCCAGCAGTTACGACAGGAATAATGAAAAACTGTTTTTT. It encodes CASSYDRNNEKLFF.

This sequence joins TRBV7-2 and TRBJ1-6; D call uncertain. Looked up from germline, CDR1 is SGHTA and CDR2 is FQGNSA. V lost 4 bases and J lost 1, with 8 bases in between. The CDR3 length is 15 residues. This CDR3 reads CASSYAGSYNSPLHF. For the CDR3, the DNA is TGTGCCAGCAGCTACGCCGGGTCCTATAATTCACCCCTCCACTTT.

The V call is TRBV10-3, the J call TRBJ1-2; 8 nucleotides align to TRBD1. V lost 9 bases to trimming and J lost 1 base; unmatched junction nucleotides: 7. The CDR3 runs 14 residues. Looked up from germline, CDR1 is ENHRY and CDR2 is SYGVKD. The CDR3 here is CAITGQVDNYGYTF. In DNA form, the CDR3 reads TGTGCCATAACGGGACAGGTAGATAACTATGGCTACACCTTC.

This CDR3 reads CASSYSSGLGQPQHF. The CDR3 DNA is TGTGCCAGCAGTTACTCGTCGGGTCTGGGTCAGCCCCAGCATTTT. This chain uses TRBV6-2 or TRBV6-3 with TRBJ1-5; D gene ambiguous. Trimming took off 0 bases at V and 6 bases at J, with 12 bases between the two ends. The CDR3 has 15 amino acids. From germline, CDR1 is MNHEY and CDR2 SVGEGT.

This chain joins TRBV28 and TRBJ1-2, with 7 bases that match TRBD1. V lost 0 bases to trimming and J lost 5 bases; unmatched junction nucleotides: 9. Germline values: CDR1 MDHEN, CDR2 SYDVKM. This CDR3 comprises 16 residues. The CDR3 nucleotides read TGTGCCAGCAGTTTATGGGGGGCAGGGGGGCGTTATGGCTACACCTTC. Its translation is CASSLWGAGGRYGYTF.

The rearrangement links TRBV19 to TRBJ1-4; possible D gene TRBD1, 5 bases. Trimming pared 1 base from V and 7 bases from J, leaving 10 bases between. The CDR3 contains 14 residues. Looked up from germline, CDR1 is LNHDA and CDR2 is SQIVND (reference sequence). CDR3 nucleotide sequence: TGTGCCAGTAGTATAGGACAGATCGGTGAAAAACTGTTTTTT. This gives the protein CASSIGQIGEKLFF. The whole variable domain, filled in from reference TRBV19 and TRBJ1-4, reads DGGITQSPKYLFRKEGQNVTLSCEQNLNHDAMYWYRQDPGQGLRLIYYSQIVNDFQKGDIAEGYSVSREKKESFPLTVTSAQKNPTAFYLCASSIGQIGEKLFFGSGTQLSVL.

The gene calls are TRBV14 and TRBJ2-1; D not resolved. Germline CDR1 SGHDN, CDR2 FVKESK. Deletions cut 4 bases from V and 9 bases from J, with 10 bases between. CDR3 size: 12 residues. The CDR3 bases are TGTGCCAGCAGCCTACAGATGAGTGAGCAGTTCTTC. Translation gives CASSLQMSEQFF.

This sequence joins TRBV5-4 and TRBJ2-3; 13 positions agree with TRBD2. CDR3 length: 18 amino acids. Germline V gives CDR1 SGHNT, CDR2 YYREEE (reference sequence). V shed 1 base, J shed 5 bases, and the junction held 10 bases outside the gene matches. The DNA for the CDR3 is TGTGCCAGCAGCTTGAGACTAGCGGGGGGTCAACGAGGAGATACGCAGTATTTT. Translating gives CASSLRLAGGQRGDTQYF.

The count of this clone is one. CDR3: CASGLVPGAGANVLTF. The CDR3 DNA follows: TGTGCTAGTGGTTTGGTACCAGGGGCTGGGGCCAACGTCCTGACTTTC. The chain links TRBV12-5 to TRBJ2-6, with D tentatively TRBD1 (6 bases). The ends were cut back, 0 bases at V and 2 bases at J, with 8 bases in the middle. Germline CDR1 reads LGHNT; CDR2 reads FRNRAP. The CDR3 runs 16 residues.

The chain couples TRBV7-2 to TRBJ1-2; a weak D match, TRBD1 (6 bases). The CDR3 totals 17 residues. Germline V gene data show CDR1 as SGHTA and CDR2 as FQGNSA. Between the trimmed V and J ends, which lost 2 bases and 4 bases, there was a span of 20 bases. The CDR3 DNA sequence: TGTGCCAGCAGCTTACAGGGGCTCAAGGGGATGGGCTATGGCTACACCTTC. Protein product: CASSLQGLKGMGYGYTF.

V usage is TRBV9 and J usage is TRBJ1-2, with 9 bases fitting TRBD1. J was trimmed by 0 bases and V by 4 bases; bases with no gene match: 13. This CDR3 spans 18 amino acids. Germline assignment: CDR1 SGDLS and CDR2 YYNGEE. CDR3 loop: CASSPRLGQGTANYGYTF. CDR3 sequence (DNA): TGTGCCAGCAGCCCCCGGCTAGGACAGGGGACGGCTAACTATGGCTACACCTTC. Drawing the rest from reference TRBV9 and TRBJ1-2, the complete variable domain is DSGVTQTPKHLITATGQRVTLRCSPRSGDLSVYWYQQSLDQGLQFLIQYYNGEERAKGNILERFSAQQFPDLHSELNLSSLELGDSALYFCASSPRLGQGTANYGYTFGSGTRLTVV.

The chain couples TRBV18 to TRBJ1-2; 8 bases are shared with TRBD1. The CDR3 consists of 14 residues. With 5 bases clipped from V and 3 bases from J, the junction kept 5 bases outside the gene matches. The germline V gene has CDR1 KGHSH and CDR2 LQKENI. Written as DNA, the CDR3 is TGTGCCAGCTCATGGGGACAGGAGGACTATGGCTACACCTTC. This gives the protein CASSWGQEDYGYTF.

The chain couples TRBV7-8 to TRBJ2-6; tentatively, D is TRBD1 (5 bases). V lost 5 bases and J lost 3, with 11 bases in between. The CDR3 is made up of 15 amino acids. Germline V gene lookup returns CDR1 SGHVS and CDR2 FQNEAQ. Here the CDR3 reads CASSTRVLGANVLTF. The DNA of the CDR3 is TGTGCCAGCAGCACCAGGGTACTTGGGGCCAACGTCCTGACTTTC.

CDR3 in amino acids: CASRRGATGEREAFF. CDR3 sequence (DNA): TGTGCCAGCAGGCGGGGGGCCACCGGGGAGAGGGAAGCTTTCTTT. This chain joins TRBV9 and TRBJ1-1, with D perhaps TRBD1 (6 bases). V was cut by 5 bases and J by 8 bases, with 22 bases left in between. The CDR3 loop spans 15 amino acids. Germline V CDR1 and CDR2: SGDLS, YYNGEE.

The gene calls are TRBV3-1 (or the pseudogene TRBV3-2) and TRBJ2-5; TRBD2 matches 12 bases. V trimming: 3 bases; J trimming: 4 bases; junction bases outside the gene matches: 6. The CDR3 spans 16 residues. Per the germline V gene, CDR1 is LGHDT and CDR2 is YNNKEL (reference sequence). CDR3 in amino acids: CASSQTAGLAGETQYF. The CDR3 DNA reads TGTGCCAGCAGCCAGACAGCGGGACTAGCGGGAGAGACCCAGTACTTC.

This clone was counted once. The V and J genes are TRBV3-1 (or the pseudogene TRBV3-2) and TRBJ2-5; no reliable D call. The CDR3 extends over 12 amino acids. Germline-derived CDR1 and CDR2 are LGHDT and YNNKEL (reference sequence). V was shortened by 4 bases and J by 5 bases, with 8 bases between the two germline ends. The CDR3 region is CASSPNLETQYF. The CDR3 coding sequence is TGTGCCAGCAGCCCAAACTTGGAGACCCAGTACTTC.

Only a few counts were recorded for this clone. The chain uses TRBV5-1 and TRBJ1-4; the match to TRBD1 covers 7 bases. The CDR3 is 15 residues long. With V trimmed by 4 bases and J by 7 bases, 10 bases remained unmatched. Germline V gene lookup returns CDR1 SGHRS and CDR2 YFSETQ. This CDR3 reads CASSEGQASSEKLFF. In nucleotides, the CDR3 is TGCGCCAGCAGCGAAGGACAGGCTAGTAGTGAAAAACTGTTTTTT. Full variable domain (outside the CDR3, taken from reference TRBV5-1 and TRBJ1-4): KAGVTQTPRYLIKTRGQQVTLSCSPISGHRSVSWYQQTPGQGLQFLFEYFSETQRNKGNFPGRFSGRQFSNSRSEMNVSTLELGDSALYLCASSEGQASSEKLFFGSGTQLSVL.

This CDR3 is CASNADTLAGNTIYF. DNA of the CDR3: TGTGCCAGCAACGCCGACACCCTGGCTGGAAACACCATATATTTT. The V and J genes are TRBV2 and TRBJ1-3; D is undetermined. The germline V gene has CDR1 SNHLY and CDR2 FYNNEI. The CDR3 spans 15 residues. Trimming pared 7 bases from V and 2 bases from J, leaving 15 bases between.

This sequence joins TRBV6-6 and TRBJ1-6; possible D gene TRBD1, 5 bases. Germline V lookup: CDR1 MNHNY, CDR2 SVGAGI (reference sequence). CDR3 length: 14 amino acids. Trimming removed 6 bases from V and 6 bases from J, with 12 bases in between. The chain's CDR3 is CASSFGGPNSPLHF. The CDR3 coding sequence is TGTGCCAGCAGCTTCGGGGGTCCTAATTCACCCCTCCACTTT.

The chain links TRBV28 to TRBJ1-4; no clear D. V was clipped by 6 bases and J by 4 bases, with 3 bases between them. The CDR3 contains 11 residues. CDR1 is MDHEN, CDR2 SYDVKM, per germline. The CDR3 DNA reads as TGTGCCAGCAGCCTTAATGAAAAACTGTTTTTT. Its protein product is CASSLNEKLFF. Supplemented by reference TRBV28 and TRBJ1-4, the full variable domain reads DVKVTQSSRYLVKRTGEKVFLECVQDMDHENMFWYRQDPGLGLRLIYFSYDVKMKEKGDIPEGYSVSREKKERFSLILESASTNQTSMYLCASSLNEKLFFGSGTQLSVL.

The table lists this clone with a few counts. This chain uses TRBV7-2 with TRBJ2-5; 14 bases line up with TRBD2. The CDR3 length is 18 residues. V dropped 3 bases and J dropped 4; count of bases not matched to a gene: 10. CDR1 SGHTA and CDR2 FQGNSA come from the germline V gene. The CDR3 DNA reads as TGTGCCAGCAGCTTGGGGGGACTAGCGGGGGCCCGAAGAGAGACCCAGTACTTC. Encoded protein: CASSLGGLAGARRETQYF.

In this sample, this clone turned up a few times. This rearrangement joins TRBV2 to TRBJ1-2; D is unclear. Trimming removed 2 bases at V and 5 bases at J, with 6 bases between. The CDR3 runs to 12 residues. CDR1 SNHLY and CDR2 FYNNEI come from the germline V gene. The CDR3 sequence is CASSEQAYGYTF. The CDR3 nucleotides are TGTGCCAGCAGTGAACAGGCATATGGCTACACCTTC.

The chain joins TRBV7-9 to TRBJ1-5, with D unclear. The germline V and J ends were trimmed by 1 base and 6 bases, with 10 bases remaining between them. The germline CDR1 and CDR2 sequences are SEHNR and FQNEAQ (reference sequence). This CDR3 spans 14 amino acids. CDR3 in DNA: TGTGCCAGCAGCTTAGATAACCAGGCTCAGCCCCAGCATTTT. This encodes CASSLDNQAQPQHF.

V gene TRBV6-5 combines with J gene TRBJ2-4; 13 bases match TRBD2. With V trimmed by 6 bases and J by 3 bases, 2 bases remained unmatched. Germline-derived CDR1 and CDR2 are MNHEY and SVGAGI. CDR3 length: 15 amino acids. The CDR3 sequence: CASRGLAGYKNIQYF. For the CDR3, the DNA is TGTGCCAGCAGGGGACTAGCGGGGTACAAAAACATTCAGTACTTC.